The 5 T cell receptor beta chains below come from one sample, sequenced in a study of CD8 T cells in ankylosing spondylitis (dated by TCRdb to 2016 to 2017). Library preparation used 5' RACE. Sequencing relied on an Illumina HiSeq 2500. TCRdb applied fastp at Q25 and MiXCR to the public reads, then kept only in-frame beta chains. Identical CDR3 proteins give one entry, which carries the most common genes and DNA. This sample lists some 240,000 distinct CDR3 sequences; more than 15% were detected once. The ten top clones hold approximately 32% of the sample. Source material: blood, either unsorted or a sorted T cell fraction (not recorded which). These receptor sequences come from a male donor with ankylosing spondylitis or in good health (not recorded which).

CDR3 in DNA: TGTGCCAGCAGCTCTGTGGGAACAGATACGCAGTATTTT. Residues: CASSSVGTDTQYF. This chain joins TRBV7-6 and TRBJ2-3; no reliable D call. V lost 4 bases and J 3 bases, leaving 8 bases between the germline ends. The germline gives CDR1 SGHVS, CDR2 FNYEAQ. The CDR3 is made up of 13 amino acids.

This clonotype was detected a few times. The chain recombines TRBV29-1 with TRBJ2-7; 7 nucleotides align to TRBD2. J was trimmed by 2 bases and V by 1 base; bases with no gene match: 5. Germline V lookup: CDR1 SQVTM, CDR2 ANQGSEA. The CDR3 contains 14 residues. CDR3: CSVEGKREPYEQYF. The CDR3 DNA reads TGCAGCGTTGAAGGCAAGCGGGAACCCTACGAGCAGTACTTC.

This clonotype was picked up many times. This CDR3 is CASSSSAANQPQHF. The CDR3 nucleotides are TGTGCCAGTAGTTCTTCGGCCGCTAATCAGCCCCAGCATTTT. This sequence joins TRBV19 and TRBJ1-5; D unclear. CDR1 and CDR2 (germline): LNHDA, SQIVND (reference sequence). Trimming cost V 5 bases and J 4 bases, with 12 bases left between them. The CDR3 loop spans 14 amino acids.

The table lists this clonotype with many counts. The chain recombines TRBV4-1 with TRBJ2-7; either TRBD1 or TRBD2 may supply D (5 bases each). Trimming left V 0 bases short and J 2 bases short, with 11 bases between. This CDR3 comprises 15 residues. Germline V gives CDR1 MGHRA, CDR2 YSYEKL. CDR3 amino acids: CASSQEEQGAYEQYF. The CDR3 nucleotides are TGCGCCAGCAGCCAAGAGGAGCAGGGAGCCTACGAGCAGTACTTC.

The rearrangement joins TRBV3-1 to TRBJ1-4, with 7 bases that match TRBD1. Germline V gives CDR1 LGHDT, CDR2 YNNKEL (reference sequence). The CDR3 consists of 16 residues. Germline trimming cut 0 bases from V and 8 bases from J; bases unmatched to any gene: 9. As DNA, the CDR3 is TGTGCCAGCAGCCAAGATTTAACAGGGGTGGAGGAAAAACTGTTTTTT. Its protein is CASSQDLTGVEEKLFF.